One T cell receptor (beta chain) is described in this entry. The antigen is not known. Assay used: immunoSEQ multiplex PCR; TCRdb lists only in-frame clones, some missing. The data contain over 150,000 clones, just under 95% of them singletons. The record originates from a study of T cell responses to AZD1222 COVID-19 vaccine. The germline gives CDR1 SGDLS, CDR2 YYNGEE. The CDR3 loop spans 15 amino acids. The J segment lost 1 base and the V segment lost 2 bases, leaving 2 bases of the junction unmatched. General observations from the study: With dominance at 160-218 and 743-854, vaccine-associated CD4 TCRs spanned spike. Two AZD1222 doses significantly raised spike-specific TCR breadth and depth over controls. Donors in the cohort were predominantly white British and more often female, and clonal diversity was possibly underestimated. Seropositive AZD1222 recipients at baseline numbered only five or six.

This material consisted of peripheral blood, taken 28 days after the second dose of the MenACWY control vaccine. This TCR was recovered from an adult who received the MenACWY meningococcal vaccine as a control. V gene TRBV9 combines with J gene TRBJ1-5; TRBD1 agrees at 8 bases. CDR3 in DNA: TGTGCCAGCAGCGTGGACAGGGCAAGCAATCAGCCCCAGCATTTT. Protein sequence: CASSVDRASNQPQHF.